These T cell receptor beta chains were read from a single sample in a study of memory CD4+ T cells and cytomegalovirus serostatus. Some clones are missing from TCRdb's copy, which holds only in-frame ones; the method was immunoSEQ multiplex PCR. Among roughly 50,000 clones listed, around three quarters were seen once. The source material was memory CD4+ T cells from blood. The receptors originated from an adult in good health and CMV-seronegative. The CDR3 runs from the conserved cysteine through the conserved F or W. D genes are given only for firm matches. Only part of the rows carry a size: once, few, many, or a class if the clone is expanded.

v_gene	abundance	j_gene	d_gene	CDR3aa	CDR3nt
TRBV28	-	TRBJ1-5	-	CASSPGQFNQPQHF	TGTGCCAGCAGTCCCGGACAGTTCAATCAGCCCCAGCATTTT
TRBV6-1	-	TRBJ1-5	-	CASSEFSLGVGNQPQHF	TGTGCCAGCAGTGAATTTTCGTTAGGGGTAGGGAATCAGCCCCAGCATTTT
TRBV6-1	-	TRBJ2-7	-	CASSGGWEQYF	TGTGCCAGCAGCGGAGGATGGGAGCAGTACTTC
TRBV5-8	-	TRBJ2-6	-	CASSWRASGANVLTF	TGTGCCAGCAGCTGGAGGGCTTCTGGGGCCAACGTCCTGACTTTC
TRBV7-2	-	TRBJ2-7	TRBD1	CASSYQRQGEQYF	TGTGCCAGCAGCTACCAGCGACAGGGCGAGCAGTACTTC
TRBV30	-	TRBJ1-3	TRBD1	CAWSGTGGAGGNTIYF	TGTGCCTGGAGTGGGACAGGGGGCGCGGGGGGAAACACCATATATTTT
TRBV28	-	TRBJ1-2	TRBD1	CASSSAFGTANYGYTF	TGTGCCAGCAGCTCTGCTTTCGGGACAGCAAACTATGGCTACACCTTC
TRBV28	-	TRBJ1-4	-	CASSWHPGAVGNEKLFF	TGTGCCAGCAGTTGGCATCCAGGGGCGGTTGGTAATGAAAAACTGTTTTTT
TRBV2	-	TRBJ1-1	TRBD1	CASTPGTGGGSNTEAFF	TGTGCCAGTACCCCTGGGACAGGGGGTGGGTCAAACACTGAAGCTTTCTTT
TRBV7-3	-	TRBJ1-1	-	CASSPGTRTNTEAFF	TGTGCCAGCAGCCCGGGGACACGGACAAACACTGAAGCTTTCTTT
TRBV6-6	-	TRBJ1-3	-	CASGGGSGNTIYF	TGTGCCAGCGGAGGGGGCTCTGGAAACACCATATATTTT
TRBV25-1	-	TRBJ2-1	TRBD2	CASSRDYLNEQFF	TGTGCCAGCAGTAGGGACTATCTCAATGAGCAGTTCTTC
TRBV29-1	-	TRBJ1-1	-	CSVDGQGRTEAFF	TGCAGCGTTGATGGGCAGGGACGCACTGAAGCTTTCTTT
TRBV5-6	-	TRBJ1-2	-	CASSPNQRENYGYTF	TGTGCCAGCAGCCCAAACCAACGCGAAAACTATGGCTACACCTTC
TRBV4-2	-	TRBJ1-2	-	CASSQDPRNYGYTF	TGTGCCAGCAGCCAAGATCCCAGGAACTATGGCTACACCTTC
TRBV7-9	-	TRBJ1-5	-	CASRGRGNNQPQHF	TGTGCCAGTAGGGGCAGGGGAAACAATCAGCCCCAGCATTTT
TRBV29-1	-	TRBJ2-7	-	CSVGAGGGEQYF	TGCAGCGTTGGGGCAGGGGGAGGAGAGCAGTACTTC
TRBV29-1	few	TRBJ2-7	-	CSVSTFPSYEQYF	TGCAGCGTTTCCACTTTTCCCTCCTACGAGCAGTACTTC
TRBV30	-	TRBJ1-3	-	CAWSVTGGLAIYF	TGTGCCTGGAGTGTTACCGGAGGATTGGCCATATATTTT
TRBV28	-	TRBJ1-2	-	CASRIREGDGYTF	TGTGCCAGCAGGATCAGGGAGGGGGATGGCTACACCTTC
TRBV6-1	-	TRBJ2-5	-	CASTRTETQYF	TGTGCCAGCACGAGGACGGAGACCCAGTACTTC
TRBV21-1	-	TRBJ2-7	-	CASKRSQGLAGTYEQYF	TGTGCCAGCAAGCGGAGCCAGGGACTAGCGGGGACCTACGAGCAGTACTTC
TRBV7-2	-	TRBJ1-1	TRBD1	CASSLGTGVNTEAFF	TGTGCCAGCAGCTTAGGAACAGGGGTGAACACTGAAGCTTTCTTT
TRBV14	-	TRBJ2-3	-	CASSPQIDTQYF	TGTGCCAGCAGCCCCCAGATAGATACGCAGTATTTT
TRBV20-1	-	TRBJ1-1	-	CSARDHPEAFF	TGCAGTGCTAGAGATCACCCTGAAGCTTTCTTT
TRBV12-2	-	TRBJ1-5	-	CASRFQGDRVNQPQHF	TGTGCAAGTCGCTTTCAGGGGGACAGGGTAAATCAGCCCCAGCATTTT
TRBV30	-	TRBJ2-1	-	CAWSSGREQFF	TGTGCCTGGAGTTCCGGGCGCGAGCAGTTCTTC
TRBV4-3	once	TRBJ1-6	TRBD1	CASSQGTGGSKSNSPLHF	TGCGCCAGCAGCCAAGGGACAGGGGGCTCCAAGAGTAATTCACCCCTCCACTTT
TRBV28	-	TRBJ1-1	-	CASRTTGNTEAFF	TGTGCCAGCAGAACTACAGGGAACACTGAAGCTTTCTTT
TRBV30	few	TRBJ1-1	-	CAWSVAMGVTEAFF	TGTGCCTGGAGTGTAGCGATGGGGGTCACTGAAGCTTTCTTT
TRBV7-7	few	TRBJ2-7	TRBD1	CASSLGQGAYEQYF	TGTGCTAGCAGCTTAGGACAGGGGGCCTACGAGCAGTACTTC
TRBV28	-	TRBJ2-7	-	CASSLRGVFYEQYF	TGTGCCAGCAGTCTCAGGGGGGTTTTTTACGAGCAGTACTTC
TRBV27	few	TRBJ1-1	TRBD1	CASSFGTGLNTEAFF	TGTGCCAGCAGTTTTGGGACAGGGCTGAACACTGAAGCTTTCTTT
TRBV29-1	-	TRBJ1-3	-	CSVEADSGNTIYF	TGCAGCGTTGAAGCTGACTCTGGAAACACCATATATTTT
TRBV5-8	-	TRBJ2-1	-	CASSRARSSYNEQFF	TGTGCCAGCAGCCGGGCTCGTAGCTCCTACAATGAGCAGTTCTTC
TRBV27	few	TRBJ1-1	-	CASSLLQTGRRTEAFF	TGTGCCAGCAGTTTACTACAAACAGGGAGAAGGACTGAAGCTTTCTTT